These 2 T cell receptor beta chains were sequenced from one sample in a study of blood T cell repertoires in COVID-19. Sequencing was performed with immunoSEQ multiplex PCR; in TCRdb, only in-frame clones are kept and a portion is missing. Of around 150,000 clones in the sample, around 74% were seen once. The sequenced sample consisted of peripheral blood. These receptors were obtained from a woman older than 75 with acute or convalescent COVID-19.

The chain recombines TRBV10-3 with TRBJ2-1; 16 nucleotides match TRBD2. The CDR3 runs to 18 residues. V was pared by 4 bases and J by 1 base, with 4 bases of the junction left unmatched. Germline CDR1 ENHRY, CDR2 SYGVKD. CDR3 DNA: TGTGCCATCAGTGCGGGACTAGCGGGAGGGCCGTCCTACAATGAGCAGTTCTTC. This encodes CAISAGLAGGPSYNEQFF.

V and J are TRBV3-1 (or the pseudogene TRBV3-2) and TRBJ1-1; D may be TRBD1 (6 bases). Deletions cut 3 bases from V and 4 bases from J, with 15 bases between. The germline CDR1 and CDR2 sequences are LGHDT and YNNKEL (reference sequence). The CDR3 length is 15 residues. The CDR3 sequence is CASSQVMRRGTEAFF. The CDR3 nucleotides are TGTGCCAGCAGCCAGGTTATGCGCAGGGGCACTGAAGCTTTCTTT.